The TCR beta chain under discussion was sequenced for a study of cytomegalovirus exposure and HLA in healthy donors (dated by TCRdb to about 2017). About the investigation overall: In an earlier analysis of approximately 640 of the donors, 276 Gb of sequence data and 90 million to 120 million unique TCR beta sequences from roughly 180 million T cells were reported. To predict cytomegalovirus infection status, the study combined high-throughput TCR immunosequencing, statistical association of individual TCRs with disease status, and machine learning. An earlier analysis of about 600 of the donors used high-throughput TCR beta sequencing to judge whether each TCR beta V gene segment behaved as functional or pseudogenic. Typing coverage differed by locus: A, B, C, DRB1 and DQB1 were typed in about 620-630 donors, DQA1 in around 500, DPA1 in over 600, and DPB1 in 450 to 480. Using immunosequencing, the study profiled T cell repertoires from fewer than 700 subjects and related those repertoires to cytomegalovirus serostatus. In a later analysis, previously published TCR beta repertoires from 666 donors were re-analyzed and high-resolution HLA genotyping was added so that TCR occurrence patterns could be studied. HLA typing covered class I and class II loci at four-digit resolution. Every repertoire in the discovery cohort had been generated on one and the same sequencing platform. A later genetic analysis used genome-wide SNP genotypes for about 60% of the roughly 670 donors, treating that subset as a discovery cohort. Among almost 400 genotyped donors of the cohort, an average of about 240,000 unique TCR beta nucleotide sequences were sequenced per donor, approximately 20% of them non-productive. Donor age, sex, ethnicity and CMV serostatus were collected together with the repertoire data. A few DR-DQ haplotypes were treated as single units for association and clustering because of strong linkage in the cohort. Rather than using new phenotypic data, the later analysis identified candidate immune exposures from TCR beta sequences and from how often those sequences occurred across donors. Along with the approximately 650-subject first cohort, a separate validation cohort of some 130 different subjects was used. The genetic ancestry cluster associated with self-reported Caucasian donors included 65% to 90% of the approximately 430 genotyped donors. An early release covering over 500 HLA-typed donors comprised 250 to 350 gigabases of sequencing data and around 80 million unique TCR sequences. The study aimed to test whether signatures of past pathogen exposure could be identified by cataloging public T cell receptors.

The method behind the library was the immunoSEQ multiplex PCR assay. A mixture of 60 forward primers for TCR Vbeta segments and 13 reverse primers for TCR Jbeta segments was used in the multiplex PCR. The CDR3 region of rearranged TCR beta genes was amplified from genomic DNA by a multiplex PCR assay. On the Illumina HiSeq System, the amplified TCR beta libraries were sequenced as 87-base-pair reads. In the paper's pipeline: Across the 670 or so repertoires, a later analysis counted about 81 million unique TCR beta chains, approximately 12 million of which were shared by at least two donors. To remove PCR and sequencing errors, raw reads were error-corrected and collapsed into unique sequences using a nearest-neighbor algorithm that merged closely related sequences. Alignment of CDR3 sequences to IMGT reference sequences was used to assign V, D and J gene segments. For a sequence to be retained, a match of at least six nucleotides was required to both a V gene segment and a J gene segment. A rearrangement was called productive if the CDR3 had no stop codons and remained in frame with V and J, and every other rearrangement was called non-productive. CDR3 was defined according to IMGT convention as the region running from the second conserved V-encoded cysteine to the conserved J-encoded phenylalanine. In an earlier analysis of just under 600 of the donors, sequences lacking an unambiguous match to a single V gene segment were excluded. An earlier analysis of several hundred of the donors called V segments functional above 56.7% productive rearrangements and segregating when the between-donor standard deviation exceeded 5%. A statistical classification framework was built to diagnose cytomegalovirus status from the catalog of TCR beta chain sequences. A later analysis assigned V and J genes by comparing TCR nucleotide sequences with IMGT/GENE-DB human TR gene sequences. Using the TCRdist pipeline, a later analysis assigned CDR3 sequences along with most-parsimonious VDJ recombination scenarios. A later analysis defined each TCR beta chain by its CDR3 amino acid sequence plus V-gene family, and excluded reads lacking a unique V-gene family. In a later analysis, 550 to 650 highly shared, low-generation-probability nucleotide sequences were removed to address suspected cross-contamination and a sequencing artifact. For each public chain, a later analysis derived a clonal expansion index from normalized ranks of inferred template counts within each repertoire. A later analysis computed generation probabilities with a VDJ recombination model fitted to out-of-frame rearrangements, and checked the results against IGoR. Hypergeometric tests were used in a later analysis to score TCR-TCR, TCR-HLA and TCR-CMV co-occurrence, with a repertoire-size bias correction applied to the TCR pairs. To estimate false discovery rates, a later analysis permuted the HLA or CMV assignments 20 times. In a later analysis, co-occurring TCRs were grouped using DBSCAN, with TCRdist sequence similarity added in when clustering inside HLA-allele-positive subsets. For co-occurrence clustering, repertoires with fewer than 30,000 or more than 120,000 public chains were excluded, along with roughly 5 repertoires with anomalous nucleotide sharing. The table comes from immuneACCESS by way of TCRdb, which keeps in-frame sequences with V and J called. Part of the clones is missing from these tables; in studies checked, under half for an unresolved V gene and the rest for unknown reasons. Clone size and the V and J calls come from that table; the DNA yielded D and trimming. The sample table records about 150,000 clones; roughly 85% of these occur just once. Approximately 1.4% of the sample is held by the ten biggest clonotypes.

The cohort consisted of 650 to 700 healthy bone marrow donors. All cohort members were sampled while nominally healthy, although unrecorded immune exposures were likely present. The donor was CMV seronegative and belonged to the group of more than 300 seronegative cohort members. Every donor gave a peripheral blood sample, and the peripheral blood mononuclear cells from that sample were used for TCR beta sequencing. The Qiagen DNeasy Blood Extraction Kit was used to extract genomic DNA from the blood cell samples. On the study overall, not on this receptor specifically: A later analysis found that HLA-associated TCR beta chains were more clonally expanded and had lower generation probabilities than equally common non-associated chains. Linkage disequilibrium might explain the correlated functional status among segregating V segments, but an unknown experimental factor could not be excluded. CMV serostatus was the only immune exposure information available for the cohort. This cohort had only TCR beta chains sequenced, and the lack of alpha or paired-chain data limited which features could be detected. Sequencing depth was assumed to be roughly uniform across donors in the presence/absence analyses, though that assumption may not hold. Because counts were too low, around 18 rarely observed V segments, including chromosome 9 orphons, were left out of the earlier analysis of several hundred of the donors. Strong co-occurrence of HLA alleles, especially DR and DQ, made assigning TCR associations to individual alleles difficult. According to the authors, the approach could potentially be generalized to other disease states and immunological phenotypes. At a false discovery rate of 0.05, a later analysis linked roughly 17,000 TCR beta sequences to specific HLA alleles. A further reported finding was that TCR beta sequences accurately predicted the HLA-A and HLA-B alleles for most subjects in the first cohort. A cluster of highly shared sequence variants was judged likely to represent a technical artifact of the sequencing pipeline. Because the 87-base-pair reads could not distinguish some IMGT-functional V segments, including TRBV6-2 and TRBV6-3, those segments were excluded. Across donors, most TCR sequences were observed very rarely, whereas some public TCRs were present in many individuals. A later analysis reported that several top co-occurrence clusters appeared linked to parvovirus B19, influenza, CMV and Epstein-Barr virus. An association between a missense DCLRE1C variant and V-gene and J-gene trimming of TCR beta chains was found in a later genetic analysis and replicated in an independent cohort. According to a later genetic analysis, donors in an Asian-associated ancestry cluster had fewer N-insertions in productive TCRs than the roughly 700-donor mean. Because HLA typing was unavailable for some donors at each locus, only the typed subset was used in association tests. A later analysis found that TCR association rates varied across HLA loci, with DRB1 alleles showing the most associated TCRs and HLA-C alleles the fewest. In the study, around 150 TCR beta chains were listed as associated with cytomegalovirus. In an earlier analysis of 587 of the donors, most TCR beta V segments appeared in productive rearrangements about 87% or about 30% of the time, broadly matching IMGT annotations. A few of the identified cytomegalovirus-associated TCR beta chains were confirmed in vitro to be specific for cytomegalovirus antigens. Cytomegalovirus status was reported to be diagnosed by the classifier with high specificity and sensitivity in both the original and validation cohorts. A later analysis found that most CMV-associated TCR beta chains appeared HLA-restricted, with HLA associations seemingly driven largely by CMV exposure.

As concerns this clone: Its antigen remains unidentified. One base away there is no much larger clone; base qualities are not given.

Trimming costs V 5 bases and J 5 bases, and their ends lie 16 bases apart. Reading from cysteine to phenylalanine, the CDR3 counts 14 amino acids. Left in the record is the CDR3 DNA by itself, 42 bases read in frame from the first base. In the germline V gene, CDR1 corresponds to SGHVS and CDR2 to FNYEAQ. This sequence originates from a man aged 40-49 years in good health and CMV-seronegative. Source material: PBMCs. Recombination joined TRBV7-6 with TRBJ2-7; the D gene assignment is ambiguous. Here is the DNA: TGTGCCAGCAGCCCCTCCGGAAAACGGGACGAGCAGTACTTC. Translated, this gives CASSPSGKRDEQYF.